This TCR beta chain was recovered during a study of blood T cell repertoires in COVID-19. On the study more broadly: Sites across the United States, Italy and Spain contributed samples from acute and convalescent COVID-19. Sources were T cells, B-cell-depleted T cells, or PBMCs; the material itself was cDNA or gDNA.

In the original processing: It was from reference gene primer amplification that nucleated cell counts were estimated. Using immunoSEQ multiplex PCR, the repertoire was profiled, and TCRdb retains in-frame clones only, with some absent. V and J calls and clone size are those listed in that table; D and trimming were worked out from the DNA. The data hold about 99,000 clones, with approximately 84% observed a single time. The V and J ends lost 4 bases and 9 bases, in that order; junction bases with no gene match: 6. CDR1 and CDR2 from the germline V gene are MNHEY and SMNVEV (reference sequence). There are 13 residues in the CDR3.

The origin of this receptor is a human donor in a cohort sampled during active or convalescent COVID-19. The specimen was peripheral blood. J is TRBJ2-1 and V is TRBV27, with 7 bases matching TRBD1. CDR3 amino acids: CASSSTRGSEQFF. DNA for the CDR3: TGTGCCAGCAGTTCAACCAGGGGGAGTGAGCAGTTCTTC.